This is a list of T cell receptor beta chains from one sample in a study of breast tumors, draining lymph nodes, adjacent tissues. TCRdb ran MiXCR on the multiplex PCR reads and lists one entry per CDR3 protein. Seen here are about 270,000 distinct CDR3 sequences, more than 30% observed once, and the top ten hold approximately 1%. Sample: axillary lymph node tissue. The source is a female donor with breast cancer. Some clones in this sample may be carry-over from other donors' samples. The CDR3 runs from the conserved cysteine through the conserved F or W. A D gene is named only where the DNA matches it firmly. Size tells how often a clone was seen (once, few, many) or the class of an expanded clone, and some rows leave it out.

>NA|TRBV20-1|NA|TRBJ2-3
CSAKWAGYTQYF
TGCAGTGCAAAGTGGGCGGGGTATACGCAGTATTTT
>many|TRBV30|NA|TRBJ1-2
CAWSRDLGYGYTF
TGTGCCTGGAGTAGGGATTTGGGTTATGGCTACACCTTC
>NA|TRBV7-9|NA|TRBJ2-2
CASSLGSGTTGELFF
TGTGCCAGCAGCTTAGGGTCGGGGACAACTGGGGAGCTGTTTTTT
>many|TRBV7-8|NA|TRBJ1-5
CASSHGSNQPQHF
TGTGCCAGCAGCCACGGGAGCAATCAGCCCCAGCATTTT
>few|TRBV3-1|NA|TRBJ2-2
CASSQGETNTGELFF
TGTGCCAGCAGCCAAGGGGAAACGAACACCGGGGAGCTGTTTTTT
>NA|TRBV4-2|TRBD2|TRBJ2-1
CASSQEPSGYNEQFF
TGTGCCAGCAGCCAAGAGCCTAGCGGTTACAATGAGCAGTTCTTC
>many|TRBV12-3/TRBV12-4|NA|TRBJ2-7
CASSYEGAYEQYF
TGTGCCAGCAGTTACGAAGGGGCCTACGAGCAGTACTTC
>few|TRBV5-5|NA|TRBJ2-7
CASSPRDAAVYEQYF
TGTGCCAGCAGCCCCCGGGACGCAGCGGTATACGAGCAGTACTTC
>many|TRBV12-3/TRBV12-4|TRBD2|TRBJ2-3
CASSLGTSDSDTQYF
TGTGCCAGCAGTTTAGGGACTAGCGATTCAGATACGCAGTATTTT
>many|TRBV20-1|NA|TRBJ1-2
CSARDGVHYGYTF
TGCAGTGCTAGAGATGGCGTTCACTATGGCTACACCTTC
>many|TRBV7-3|NA|TRBJ2-1
CASSTTSRNNEQFF
TGTGCCAGCAGCACTACCTCTAGGAACAATGAGCAGTTCTTC
>NA|TRBV12-3/TRBV12-4|TRBD2|TRBJ2-7
CASSPSGGGRSYEQYF
TGTGCCAGCTCACCATCTGGCGGGGGTCGCTCCTACGAGCAGTACTTC
>NA|TRBV6-5|NA|TRBJ2-5
CASSHSMVSSEGAQYF
TGTGCCAGCAGTCACTCGATGGTGTCTAGCGAGGGGGCCCAGTACTTC
>many|TRBV7-9|NA|TRBJ2-7
CASSRGGLQRLEQYF
TGTGCCAGCAGCAGAGGGGGGCTCCAGCGTCTCGAGCAGTACTTC
>NA|TRBV20-1|TRBD1|TRBJ1-5
CSVLQGVSNQPQHF
TGCAGTGTCTTACAGGGGGTTAGCAATCAGCCCCAGCATTTT
>NA|TRBV7-9|NA|TRBJ2-7
CASSLKQGDSYGQHF
TGTGCCAGCAGCTTAAAGCAGGGCGACTCCTACGGGCAGCACTTC
>NA|TRBV11-2|TRBD2|TRBJ2-6
CASSLYPGGSRANVLTF
TGTGCCAGCAGCCTCTATCCGGGCGGGAGTAGGGCCAACGTCCTGACTTTC
>many|TRBV30|NA|TRBJ1-2
CAWSTERISRYTF
TGTGCCTGGAGTACTGAACGTATATCACGCTACACCTTC
>NA|TRBV20-1|NA|TRBJ1-2
CSASTGTGNTF
TGCAGTGCCTCGACAGGAACTGGAAACACCTTC
>many|TRBV5-1|NA|TRBJ2-3
CASLEDSPGTDTQYF
TGCGCCAGCTTGGAGGACTCGCCCGGGACAGATACGCAGTATTTT
>many|TRBV20-1|NA|TRBJ2-3
CSATGGDTQYF
TGCAGTGCTACGGGGGGCGATACGCAGTATTTT
>many|TRBV5-6|TRBD2|TRBJ2-1
CASTLEPSGSNEQFF
TGTGCCAGCACCCTCGAACCTAGCGGGAGCAATGAGCAGTTCTTC
>many|TRBV12-3/TRBV12-4|TRBD2|TRBJ2-7
CASSLGSGRRREQYF
TGTGCCAGCAGTTTGGGTAGCGGGAGAAGGCGGGAGCAGTACTTC
>NA|TRBV6-1|NA|TRBJ2-5
CASMEPSGLEEIQYF
TGTGCCAGCATGGAGCCCTCTGGTTTAGAAGAGATCCAGTACTTC
>many|TRBV6-6|TRBD1|TRBJ1-2
CASSYSGQGLGGYTF
TGTGCCAGCAGTTACTCGGGACAGGGCCTCGGCGGCTACACCTTC
>many|TRBV7-2|TRBD1|TRBJ2-7
CASSRGQGGYEQYF
TGTGCCAGCAGCCGGGGACAGGGGGGGTACGAGCAGTACTTC
>NA|TRBV15|NA|TRBJ2-6
CATSRGTNRDLPGNVLTF
TGTGCCACCAGCAGGGGGACTAACAGGGACCTACCGGGAAACGTCCTGACTTTC
>many|TRBV7-9|NA|TRBJ1-6
CASSLQAAGNSPLHF
TGTGCCAGCAGCTTACAAGCGGCCGGAAATTCACCCCTCCACTTT
>once|TRBV19|NA|TRBJ1-4
CASSLQAPIREKLFF
TGTGCCAGTAGTCTGCAGGCCCCCATCCGGGAAAAACTGTTTTTT
>many|TRBV19|TRBD1|TRBJ1-5
CASSIGDRRNQPQHF
TGTGCCAGTAGTATAGGGGACAGGCGTAATCAGCCCCAGCATTTT
>few|TRBV6-5|NA|TRBJ2-5
CASSYSGGKGFQETQYF
TGTGCCAGCAGTTACTCGGGGGGAAAGGGATTCCAAGAGACCCAGTACTTC
>many|TRBV2|TRBD2|TRBJ2-3
CASSEALPLAGVGF
TGTGCCAGCAGTGAAGCGCTTCCACTAGCGGGGGTGGGTTTT
>many|TRBV7-6|NA|TRBJ1-2
CASSLEGAYGYTF
TGTGCCAGCAGCTTAGAAGGGGCCTATGGCTACACCTTC
>many|TRBV7-2|NA|TRBJ2-1
CASTRVNEQFF
TGTGCCAGCACCCGGGTCAATGAGCAGTTCTTC
>NA|TRBV12-5|NA|TRBJ2-3
CASGLKFGTQYF
TGTGCTAGTGGTTTGAAGTTCGGTACGCAGTACTTT
>few|TRBV4-2|TRBD2|TRBJ2-1
CASSQDPGGLYNEQFF
TGTGCCAGCAGCCAAGACCCGGGAGGGCTCTACAATGAGCAGTTCTTC
>many|TRBV24-1|NA|TRBJ2-2
CATSETARTGELFF
TGTGCCACCAGTGAGACAGCCCGTACCGGGGAGCTGTTTTTT
>many|TRBV24-1|NA|TRBJ2-5
CATSGDGTLYQETQYF
TGTGCCACCAGTGGGGACGGGACCCTGTACCAAGAGACCCAGTACTTC
>many|TRBV19|TRBD1|TRBJ2-5
CASRGTGGETQYF
TGTGCCAGTAGAGGGACAGGGGGCGAGACCCAGTACTTC
>few|TRBV30|NA|TRBJ2-3
CAWSVWGASTDTQYF
TGTGCCTGGAGTGTATGGGGGGCGAGCACAGATACGCAGTATTTT